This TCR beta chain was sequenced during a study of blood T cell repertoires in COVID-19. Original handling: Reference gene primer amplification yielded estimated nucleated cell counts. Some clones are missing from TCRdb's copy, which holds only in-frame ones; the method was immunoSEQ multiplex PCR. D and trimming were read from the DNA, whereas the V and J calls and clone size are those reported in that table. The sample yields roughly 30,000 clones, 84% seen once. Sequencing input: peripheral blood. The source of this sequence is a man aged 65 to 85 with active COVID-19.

The CDR3 DNA is TGTGCCAGCAGCCTCCTAGGGCGGGGGGGCCGGACAGATACGCAGTATTTT. It is translated as CASSLLGRGGRTDTQYF. V is TRBV7-3 and J is TRBJ2-3; TRBD2 matches 9 bases. CDR3 length: 17 amino acids. Germline V CDR1 and CDR2: SGHTA, FQGTGA. With V trimmed by 5 bases and J by 3 bases, 12 bases remained unmatched.